These 8 T cell receptor beta chains came from one sample sequenced in a study of cytomegalovirus exposure and HLA in healthy donors. Amplification used 60 Vbeta primers and 13 Jbeta primers. Measured with immunoSEQ multiplex PCR; TCRdb has only the in-frame clones, and not every one. Found here are 100,000 to 150,000 clones, around four fifths of them singletons; the top ten hold 0.95% to 1.5%. Sequenced sample: PBMCs. The receptors originated from a boy younger than 18 in good health and CMV-seronegative.

The chain combines TRBV11-2 with TRBJ1-2; 7 bases agree with TRBD1. Germline V gives CDR1 SGHAT, CDR2 FQNNGV. Trimming at V came to 5 bases and at J to 1 base, leaving 4 bases not matched to a gene. The CDR3 spans 14 residues. CDR3 nucleotides: TGTGCCAGCAGCGTACAGGGGTTTAACTATGGCTACACCTTC. It codes for CASSVQGFNYGYTF.

This clone has only one observation. The V gene is TRBV9, the J gene TRBJ2-7; tentative D call: TRBD2 (5 bases). The CDR3 loop spans 14 amino acids. V was cut by 5 bases and J by 3 bases, with 15 bases left in between. Germline lookup yields CDR1 SGDLS and CDR2 YYNGEE. The CDR3 DNA reads TGTGCCAGCAGTGCAGCGGTGGACGGCTACGAGCAGTACTTC. Protein product: CASSAAVDGYEQYF.

The chain joins TRBV6-1 to TRBJ2-3; 8 bases align to TRBD2. Germline trimming cut 3 bases from V and 6 bases from J; bases unmatched to any gene: 8. This CDR3 is built from 15 residues. CDR1 is MNHNS and CDR2 is SASEGT in the germline V gene. This CDR3 reads CASSEREALGDTQYF. In nucleotides, the CDR3 is TGTGCCAGCAGTGAGCGGGAGGCCCTCGGGGATACGCAGTATTTT.

The chain combines TRBV27 with TRBJ2-1, with no clear D. Trimming took off 4 bases at V and 5 bases at J, with 18 bases between the two ends. The CDR3 contains 16 residues. Germline loops: CDR1 MNHEY, CDR2 SMNVEV (reference sequence). The CDR3, as DNA: TGTGCCAGCAGTTCCCTTGTGAAGGCGGAACACAATGAGCAGTTCTTC. Its protein product is CASSSLVKAEHNEQFF.

The rearrangement links TRBV27 to TRBJ2-7; 11 bases match TRBD2. Germline CDR1 is MNHEY and CDR2 is SMNVEV (reference sequence). The length of the CDR3 is 17 residues. The J segment lost 0 bases and the V segment lost 3 bases, leaving 7 bases of the junction unmatched. CDR3 residues: CASSLASGRPYSYEQYF. The CDR3 DNA reads TGTGCCAGCAGTTTGGCTAGCGGGAGGCCTTACTCCTACGAGCAGTACTTC.

The chain carries TRBV20-1 and TRBJ2-3, with D hard to call. This CDR3 has 11 residues. The V gene's germline CDR1 is DFQATT and CDR2 SNEGSKA (reference sequence). V was trimmed by 8 bases and J by 6 bases, leaving 12 bases between them. CDR3 coding DNA: TGCAGTTCTCAAAAGAGGGATACGCAGTATTTT. Translated: CSSQKRDTQYF.

The chain uses TRBV27 and TRBJ2-1; D is perhaps TRBD2 (6 bases). CDR1 and CDR2 (germline): MNHEY, SMNVEV (reference sequence). The CDR3 is 11 amino acids. V gave up 4 bases and J gave up 14 bases, with 12 bases separating them. CDR3 sequence reads: CASSSDQREFF. CDR3 DNA: TGTGCCAGCAGTTCGGACCAGCGGGAGTTCTTC.

This clone was seen a handful of times. The chain has TRBV5-1 and TRBJ2-3, with D possibly TRBD2 on 6 matching bases. There are 13 residues in the CDR3. Germline V gene sequence: CDR1 SGHRS, CDR2 YFSETQ. V lost 4 bases, J lost 4 bases, and 10 bases lay in between. DNA for the CDR3: TGCGCCAGCAGCGTCGGACTACCAGATACGCAGTATTTT. As protein: CASSVGLPDTQYF.